The sequence of this T cell receptor (beta chain) was determined in a study of blood T cells in healthy people across ages. Then a second PCR, running roughly 7 to 12 cycles, was carried out with a sample-barcoded 5' primer and a J-beta primer mix. TCRdb ran MiXCR on the 5' RACE reads and lists one entry per CDR3 protein. The sample includes about 830,000 distinct CDR3 sequences, about three fifths of them seen just once. Germline V gene data show CDR1 as SNHLY and CDR2 as FYNNEI. This CDR3 contains 16 residues. The V end lost 5 bases, the J end lost 8 bases, and 22 bases lay between the germline ends. Peripheral blood from each donor was collected in a volume of roughly 9.2 milliliters. Each sample used at least 6 million PBMCs.

The chain is built from TRBV2 and TRBJ1-5; D gene ambiguous. The sequenced sample consisted of blood. The clonotype originates from a man younger than 40 in good health. The chain's CDR3 is CASSSQSRVAGEPQHF. As DNA, the CDR3 is TGTGCCAGCAGTTCCCAGAGCCGGGTAGCCGGCGAGCCCCAGCATTTT.